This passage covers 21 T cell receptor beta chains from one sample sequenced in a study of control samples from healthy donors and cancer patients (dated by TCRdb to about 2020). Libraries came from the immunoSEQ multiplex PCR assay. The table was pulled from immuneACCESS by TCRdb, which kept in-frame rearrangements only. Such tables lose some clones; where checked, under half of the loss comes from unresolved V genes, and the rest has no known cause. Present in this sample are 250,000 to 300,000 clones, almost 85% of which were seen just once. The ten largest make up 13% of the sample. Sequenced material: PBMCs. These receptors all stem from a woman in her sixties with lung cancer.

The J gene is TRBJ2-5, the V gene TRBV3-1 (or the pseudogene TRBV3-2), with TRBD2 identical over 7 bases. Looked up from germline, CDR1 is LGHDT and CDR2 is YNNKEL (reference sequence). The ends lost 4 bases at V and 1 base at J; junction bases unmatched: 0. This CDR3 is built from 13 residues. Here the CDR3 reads CASSPSGQETQYF. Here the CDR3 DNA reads TGTGCCAGCAGCCCTAGCGGCCAAGAGACCCAGTACTTC.

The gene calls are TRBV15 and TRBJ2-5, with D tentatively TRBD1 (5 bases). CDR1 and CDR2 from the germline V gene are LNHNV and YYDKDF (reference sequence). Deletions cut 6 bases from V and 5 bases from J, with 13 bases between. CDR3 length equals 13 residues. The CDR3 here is CATSRRAGETQYF. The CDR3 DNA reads TGTGCCACCAGTCGCAGGGCAGGCGAGACCCAGTACTTC. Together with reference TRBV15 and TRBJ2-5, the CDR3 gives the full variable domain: DAMVIQNPRYQVTQFGKPVTLSCSQTLNHNVMYWYQQKSSQAPKLLFHYYDKDFNNEADTPDNFQSRRPNTSFCFLDIRSPGLGDTAMYLCATSRRAGETQYFGPGTRLLVL.

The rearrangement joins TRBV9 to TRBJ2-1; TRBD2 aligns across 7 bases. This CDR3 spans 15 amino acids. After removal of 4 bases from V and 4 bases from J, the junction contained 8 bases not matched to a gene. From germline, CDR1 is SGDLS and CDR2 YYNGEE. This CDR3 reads CASSLEGREYNEQFF. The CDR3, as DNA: TGTGCCAGCAGCCTCGAGGGGCGGGAGTACAATGAGCAGTTCTTC.

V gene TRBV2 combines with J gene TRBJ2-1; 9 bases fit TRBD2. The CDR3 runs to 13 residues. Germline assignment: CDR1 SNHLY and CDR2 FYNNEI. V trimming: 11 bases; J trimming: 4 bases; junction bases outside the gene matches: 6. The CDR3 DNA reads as TGTGCCGGGCGGACTAGCGAATACAATGAGCAGTTCTTC. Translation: CAGRTSEYNEQFF.

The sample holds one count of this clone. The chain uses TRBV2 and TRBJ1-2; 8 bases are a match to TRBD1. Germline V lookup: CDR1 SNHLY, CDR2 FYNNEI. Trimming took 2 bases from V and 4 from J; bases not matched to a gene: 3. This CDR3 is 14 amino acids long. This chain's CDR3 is CASSERTGSYGYTF. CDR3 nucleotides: TGTGCCAGCAGTGAACGGACAGGGTCCTATGGCTACACCTTC.

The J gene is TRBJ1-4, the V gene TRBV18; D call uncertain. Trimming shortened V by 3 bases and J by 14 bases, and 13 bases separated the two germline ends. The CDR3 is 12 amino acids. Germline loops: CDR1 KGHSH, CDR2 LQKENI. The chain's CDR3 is CASSPGEEGLFF. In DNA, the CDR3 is TGTGCCAGCTCACCTGGAGAAGAAGGGCTGTTTTTT.

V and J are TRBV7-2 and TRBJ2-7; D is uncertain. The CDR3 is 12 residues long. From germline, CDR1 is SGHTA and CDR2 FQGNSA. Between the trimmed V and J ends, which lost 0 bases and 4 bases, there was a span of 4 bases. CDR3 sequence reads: CASSLAYYEQYF. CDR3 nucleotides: TGTGCCAGCAGCTTAGCGTATTACGAGCAGTACTTC.

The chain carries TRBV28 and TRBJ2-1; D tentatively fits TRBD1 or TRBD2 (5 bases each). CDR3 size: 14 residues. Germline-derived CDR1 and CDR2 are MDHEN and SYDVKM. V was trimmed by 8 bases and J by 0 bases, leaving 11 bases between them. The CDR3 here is CASEGSGSYNEQFF. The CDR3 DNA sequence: TGTGCCAGCGAGGGGAGCGGCTCCTACAATGAGCAGTTCTTC.

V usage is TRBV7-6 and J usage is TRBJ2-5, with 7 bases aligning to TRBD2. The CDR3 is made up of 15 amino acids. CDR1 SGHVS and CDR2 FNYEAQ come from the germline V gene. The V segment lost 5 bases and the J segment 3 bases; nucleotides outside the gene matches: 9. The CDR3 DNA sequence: TGTGCCAGCAGCCGGGGGGTCGGCCTCGAAGAGACCCAGTACTTC. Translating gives CASSRGVGLEETQYF.

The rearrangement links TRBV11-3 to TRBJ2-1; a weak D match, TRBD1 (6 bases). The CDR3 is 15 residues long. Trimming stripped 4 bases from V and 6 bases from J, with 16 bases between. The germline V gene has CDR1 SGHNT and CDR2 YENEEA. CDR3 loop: CASSSGDPGVNEQFF. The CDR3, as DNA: TGTGCCAGCAGCTCAGGGGACCCCGGGGTCAATGAGCAGTTCTTC.

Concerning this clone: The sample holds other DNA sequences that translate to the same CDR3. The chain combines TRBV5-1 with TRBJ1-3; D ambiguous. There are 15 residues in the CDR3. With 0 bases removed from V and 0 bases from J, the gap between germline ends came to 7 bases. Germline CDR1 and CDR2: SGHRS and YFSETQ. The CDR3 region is CASSLAAASGNTIYF. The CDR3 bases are TGCGCCAGCAGCTTGGCGGCGGCCTCTGGAAACACCATATATTTT.

The CDR3 sequence: CSATKTVEAFF. As DNA, the CDR3 is TGCAGTGCTACAAAAACCGTTGAAGCTTTCTTT. The chain recombines TRBV20-1 with TRBJ1-1; D remains unclear. The CDR3 runs 11 residues. Per the germline V gene, CDR1 is DFQATT and CDR2 is SNEGSKA (reference sequence). V dropped 4 bases and J dropped 7 bases, with 10 bases sitting between them.

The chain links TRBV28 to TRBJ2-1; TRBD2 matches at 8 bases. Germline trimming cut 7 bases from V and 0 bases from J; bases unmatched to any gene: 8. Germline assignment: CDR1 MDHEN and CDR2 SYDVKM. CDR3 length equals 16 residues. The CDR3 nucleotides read TGTGCCAGCACGGCGGCGGGAGGTCGCTCCTACAATGAGCAGTTCTTC. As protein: CASTAAGGRSYNEQFF. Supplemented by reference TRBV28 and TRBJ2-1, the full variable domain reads DVKVTQSSRYLVKRTGEKVFLECVQDMDHENMFWYRQDPGLGLRLIYFSYDVKMKEKGDIPEGYSVSREKKERFSLILESASTNQTSMYLCASTAAGGRSYNEQFFGPGTRLTVL.

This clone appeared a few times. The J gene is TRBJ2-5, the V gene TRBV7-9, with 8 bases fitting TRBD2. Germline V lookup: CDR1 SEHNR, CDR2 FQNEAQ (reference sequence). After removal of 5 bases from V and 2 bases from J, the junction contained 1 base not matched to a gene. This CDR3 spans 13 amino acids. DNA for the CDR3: TGTGCCAGCAGCCCTAGCGGGCAAGAGACCCAGTACTTC. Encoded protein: CASSPSGQETQYF.

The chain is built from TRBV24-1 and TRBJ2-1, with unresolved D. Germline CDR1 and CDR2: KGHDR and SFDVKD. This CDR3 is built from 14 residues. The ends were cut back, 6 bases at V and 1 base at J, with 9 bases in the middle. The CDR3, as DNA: TGTGCCACCAGTTCGCTCCGTTCCTACAATGAGCAGTTCTTC. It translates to CATSSLRSYNEQFF.

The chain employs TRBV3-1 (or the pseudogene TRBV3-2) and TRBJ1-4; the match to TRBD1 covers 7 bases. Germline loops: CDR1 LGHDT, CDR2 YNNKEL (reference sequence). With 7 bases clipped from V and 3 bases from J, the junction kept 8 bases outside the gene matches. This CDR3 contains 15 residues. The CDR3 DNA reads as TGTGCCAGCACCCTCACAGGGGCGGCTAATGAAAAACTGTTTTTT. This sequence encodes CASTLTGAANEKLFF.

The CDR3 spells CASSRLGRKVEQYF. In nucleotides, the CDR3 is TGCGCCAGCAGCCGGCTCGGGCGGAAGGTCGAGCAGTACTTC. The chain uses TRBV4-1 and TRBJ2-7; D uncertain. Between the trimmed V and J ends, which lost 4 bases and 6 bases, there was a span of 16 bases. CDR1 is MGHRA and CDR2 is YSYEKL in the germline V gene. This CDR3 comprises 14 residues.

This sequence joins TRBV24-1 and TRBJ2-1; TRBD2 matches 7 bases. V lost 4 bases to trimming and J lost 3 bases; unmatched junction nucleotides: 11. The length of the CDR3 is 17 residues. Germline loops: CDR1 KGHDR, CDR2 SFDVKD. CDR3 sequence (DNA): TGTGCCACCAGTGACCCTCGCTTAGCGGGCATCTACAATGAGCAGTTCTTC. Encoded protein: CATSDPRLAGIYNEQFF.

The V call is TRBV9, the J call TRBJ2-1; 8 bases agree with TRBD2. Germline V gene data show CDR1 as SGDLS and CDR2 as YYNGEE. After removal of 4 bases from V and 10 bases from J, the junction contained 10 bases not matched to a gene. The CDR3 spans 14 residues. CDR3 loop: CASSSGGGTKEQFF. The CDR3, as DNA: TGTGCCAGCAGCTCCGGGGGGGGTACGAAAGAGCAGTTCTTC. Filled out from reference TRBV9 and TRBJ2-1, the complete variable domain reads DSGVTQTPKHLITATGQRVTLRCSPRSGDLSVYWYQQSLDQGLQFLIQYYNGEERAKGNILERFSAQQFPDLHSELNLSSLELGDSALYFCASSSGGGTKEQFFGPGTRLTVL.

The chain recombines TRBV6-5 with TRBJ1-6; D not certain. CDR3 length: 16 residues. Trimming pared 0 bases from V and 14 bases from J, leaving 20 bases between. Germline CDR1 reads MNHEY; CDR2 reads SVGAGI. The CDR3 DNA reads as TGTGCCAGCAGTTACTCGCCCAGTGTTTGGGGTTCGGCCCTCCACTTT. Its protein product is CASSYSPSVWGSALHF.

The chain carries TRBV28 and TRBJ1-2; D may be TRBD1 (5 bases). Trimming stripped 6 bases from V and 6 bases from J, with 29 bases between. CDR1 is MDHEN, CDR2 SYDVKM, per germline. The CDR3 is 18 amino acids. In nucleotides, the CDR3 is TGTGCCAGCAGCCAATCAGGGTCGAGAACTCGGTGGGGCGATGGCTACACCTTC. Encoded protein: CASSQSGSRTRWGDGYTF.